Reported below is one T cell receptor (beta chain). Antigen unknown. The source of the sample is a study of OX40 agonist ivuxolimab in advanced cancers. Libraries were prepared by immunoSEQ multiplex PCR; TCRdb keeps only in-frame clonotypes and omits some of them. Seen here are tens of thousands of clones, 65% to 90% observed once, and the top ten hold 1.4%. Study-wide points: Blood T cells, both CD4+ and CD8+, expanded clonally by week 6 at 0.1 to 3.0 mg/kg.

This CDR3 comprises 14 residues. Sequences were derived from CD4+ or CD8+ T cells sorted from blood, sampled in a trial of the OX40 agonist ivuxolimab. V is TRBV21-1 and J is TRBJ1-2. TRBV21-1 is termed a pseudogene. This TCR was recovered from an adult with an advanced solid tumor such as melanoma, head and neck, liver or kidney cancer. This CDR3 is CAAWGEDWDYGYTF. CDR3 DNA sequence: TGTGCCGCTTGGGGGGAAGATTGGGACTATGGCTACACCTTC.